This T cell receptor beta chain was identified in a study of blood T cell repertoires in COVID-19. Study summary: Acute-phase and convalescent COVID-19 samples originated in the United States, Italy and Spain. Sample material is recorded as cDNA or gDNA derived from T cells, B-cell-depleted T cells, or PBMCs.

Seattle researchers signed up patients amid active infection and tracked them longitudinally. In the original processing: Reference gene primer amplification in the assay estimated nucleated cell counts. Libraries were prepared by immunoSEQ multiplex PCR; TCRdb keeps only in-frame clonotypes and omits some of them. For V, J and clone size, that table is used; D and trimming come from the DNA. The sample records tens of thousands of clones, roughly 83% being singletons. The source of this sequence is a man aged 50 to 59 with COVID-19, enrolled during active disease. Sequenced input: peripheral blood.

The CDR3 loop reads CASSLDPGSNQPQHF. In nucleotides, the CDR3 is TGTGCCAGCAGCTTAGACCCGGGGAGCAATCAGCCCCAGCATTTT. The V and J genes are TRBV7-6 and TRBJ1-5; unclear D gene. The CDR3 runs to 15 residues. V was clipped by 1 base and J by 1 base, with 8 bases between them. Germline V gene lookup returns CDR1 SGHVS and CDR2 FNYEAQ.